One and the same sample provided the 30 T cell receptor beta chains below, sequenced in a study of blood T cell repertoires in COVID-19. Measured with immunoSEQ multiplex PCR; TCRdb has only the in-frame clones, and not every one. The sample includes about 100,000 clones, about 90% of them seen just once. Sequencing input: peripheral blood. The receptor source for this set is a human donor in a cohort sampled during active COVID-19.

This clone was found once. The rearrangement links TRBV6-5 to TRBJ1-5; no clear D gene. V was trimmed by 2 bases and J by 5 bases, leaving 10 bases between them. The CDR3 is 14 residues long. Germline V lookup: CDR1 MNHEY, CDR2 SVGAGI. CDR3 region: CASSYGDGDQPQHF. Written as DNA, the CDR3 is TGTGCCAGCAGTTACGGAGACGGGGATCAGCCCCAGCATTTT.

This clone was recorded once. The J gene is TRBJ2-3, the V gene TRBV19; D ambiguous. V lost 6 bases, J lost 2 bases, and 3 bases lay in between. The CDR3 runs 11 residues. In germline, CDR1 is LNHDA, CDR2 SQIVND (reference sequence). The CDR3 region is CASSNTDTQYF. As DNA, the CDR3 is TGTGCCAGTAGCAACACAGATACGCAGTATTTT. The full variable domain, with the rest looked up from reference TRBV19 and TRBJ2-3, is DGGITQSPKYLFRKEGQNVTLSCEQNLNHDAMYWYRQDPGQGLRLIYYSQIVNDFQKGDIAEGYSVSREKKESFPLTVTSAQKNPTAFYLCASSNTDTQYFGPGTRLTVL.

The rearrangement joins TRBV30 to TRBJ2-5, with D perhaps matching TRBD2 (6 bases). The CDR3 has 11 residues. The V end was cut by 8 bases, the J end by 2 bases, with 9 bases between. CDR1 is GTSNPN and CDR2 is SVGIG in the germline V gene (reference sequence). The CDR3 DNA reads TGTGCCGGCGGGGCTCAAGAGACCCAGTACTTC. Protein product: CAGGAQETQYF. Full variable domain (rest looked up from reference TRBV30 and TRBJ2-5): SQTIHQWPATLVQPVGSPLSLECTVEGTSNPNLYWYRQAAGRGLQLLFYSVGIGQISSEVPQNLSASRPQDRQFILSSKKLLLSDSGFYLCAGGAQETQYFGPGTRLLVL.

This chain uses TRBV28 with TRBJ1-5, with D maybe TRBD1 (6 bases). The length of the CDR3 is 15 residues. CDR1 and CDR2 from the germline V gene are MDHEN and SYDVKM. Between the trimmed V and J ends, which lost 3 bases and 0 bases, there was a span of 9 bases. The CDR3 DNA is TGTGCCAGCAGTTTGGGGGGGCATAGCAATCAGCCCCAGCATTTT. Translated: CASSLGGHSNQPQHF.

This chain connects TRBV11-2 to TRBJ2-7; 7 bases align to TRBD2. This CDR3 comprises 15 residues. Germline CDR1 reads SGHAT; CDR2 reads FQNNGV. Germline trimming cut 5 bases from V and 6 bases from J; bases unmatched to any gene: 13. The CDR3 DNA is TGTGCCAGCAGCGCTACCGGGACTACTTTTTCCGAGCAGTACTTC. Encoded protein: CASSATGTTFSEQYF.

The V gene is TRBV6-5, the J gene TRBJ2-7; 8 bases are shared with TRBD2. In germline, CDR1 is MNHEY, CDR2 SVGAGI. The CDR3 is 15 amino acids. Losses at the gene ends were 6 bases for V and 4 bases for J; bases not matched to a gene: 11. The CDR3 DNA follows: TGTGCCAGCAGAAATCTCGGGACTAGTCTGTACGAGCAGTACTTC. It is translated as CASRNLGTSLYEQYF.

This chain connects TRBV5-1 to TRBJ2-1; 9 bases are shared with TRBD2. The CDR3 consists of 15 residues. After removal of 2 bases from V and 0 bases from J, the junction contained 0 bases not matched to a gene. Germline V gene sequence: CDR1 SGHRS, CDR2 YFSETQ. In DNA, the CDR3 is TGCGCCAGCAGCTTTAGCGGGGGCTCCTACAATGAGCAGTTCTTC. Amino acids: CASSFSGGSYNEQFF.

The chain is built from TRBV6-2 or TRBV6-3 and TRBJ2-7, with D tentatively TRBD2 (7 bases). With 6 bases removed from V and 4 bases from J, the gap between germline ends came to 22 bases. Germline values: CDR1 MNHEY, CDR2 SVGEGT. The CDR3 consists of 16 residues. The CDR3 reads CASSLRGTGRGYEQYF. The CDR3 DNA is TGTGCCAGCAGCCTCCGGGGCACAGGGCGGGGGTACGAGCAGTACTTC.

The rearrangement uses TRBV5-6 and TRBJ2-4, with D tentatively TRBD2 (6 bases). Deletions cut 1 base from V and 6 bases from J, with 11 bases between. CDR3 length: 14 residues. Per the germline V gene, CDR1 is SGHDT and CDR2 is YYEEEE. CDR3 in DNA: TGTGCCAGCAGCTTGATAGCGCGGGGAAACATTCAGTACTTC. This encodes CASSLIARGNIQYF. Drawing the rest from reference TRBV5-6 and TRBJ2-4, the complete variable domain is DAGVTQSPTHLIKTRGQQVTLRCSPKSGHDTVSWYQQALGQGPQFIFQYYEEEERQRGNFPDRFSGHQFPNYSSELNVNALLLGDSALYLCASSLIARGNIQYFGAGTRLSVL.

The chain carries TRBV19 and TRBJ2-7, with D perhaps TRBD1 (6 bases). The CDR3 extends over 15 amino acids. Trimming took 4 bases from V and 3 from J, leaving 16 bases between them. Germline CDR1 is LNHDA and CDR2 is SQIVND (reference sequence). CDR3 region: CASSKGHSSIYEQYF. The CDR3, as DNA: TGTGCCAGTAGTAAGGGACACTCCTCGATCTACGAGCAGTACTTC. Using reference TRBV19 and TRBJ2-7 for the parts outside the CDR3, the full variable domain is DGGITQSPKYLFRKEGQNVTLSCEQNLNHDAMYWYRQDPGQGLRLIYYSQIVNDFQKGDIAEGYSVSREKKESFPLTVTSAQKNPTAFYLCASSKGHSSIYEQYFGPGTRLTVT.

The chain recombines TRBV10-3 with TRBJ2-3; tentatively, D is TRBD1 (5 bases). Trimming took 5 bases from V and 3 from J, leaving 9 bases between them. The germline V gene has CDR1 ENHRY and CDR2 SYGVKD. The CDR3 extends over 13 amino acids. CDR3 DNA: TGTGCCATCAGTTGGACAAGAACAGATACGCAGTATTTT. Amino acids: CAISWTRTDTQYF.

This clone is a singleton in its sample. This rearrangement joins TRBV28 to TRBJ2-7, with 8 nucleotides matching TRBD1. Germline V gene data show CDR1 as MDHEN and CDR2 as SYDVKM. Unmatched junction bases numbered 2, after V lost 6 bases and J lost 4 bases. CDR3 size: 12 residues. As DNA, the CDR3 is TGTGCCAGCAGGGACAGGGCTTACGAGCAGTACTTC. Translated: CASRDRAYEQYF.

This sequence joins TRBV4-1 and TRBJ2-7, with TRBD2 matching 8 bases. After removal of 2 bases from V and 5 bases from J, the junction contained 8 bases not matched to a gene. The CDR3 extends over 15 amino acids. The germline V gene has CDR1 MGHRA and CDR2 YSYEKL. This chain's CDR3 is CASSQRSGSINEQYF. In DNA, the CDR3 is TGCGCCAGCAGCCAACGAAGCGGGAGCATAAACGAGCAGTACTTC.

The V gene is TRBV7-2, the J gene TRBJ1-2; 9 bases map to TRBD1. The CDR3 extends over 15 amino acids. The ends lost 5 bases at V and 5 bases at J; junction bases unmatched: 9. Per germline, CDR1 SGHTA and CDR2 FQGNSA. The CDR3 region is CASSIQGALGYGYTF. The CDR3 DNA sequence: TGTGCCAGCAGCATACAGGGGGCGCTCGGGTATGGCTACACCTTC.

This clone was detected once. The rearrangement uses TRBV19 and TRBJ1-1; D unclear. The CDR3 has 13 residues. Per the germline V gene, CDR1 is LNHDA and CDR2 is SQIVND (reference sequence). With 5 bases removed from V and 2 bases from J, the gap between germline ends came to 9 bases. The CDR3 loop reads CASSAGSNTEAFF. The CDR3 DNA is TGTGCCAGTAGTGCAGGATCCAACACTGAAGCTTTCTTT. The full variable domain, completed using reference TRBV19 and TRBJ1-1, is DGGITQSPKYLFRKEGQNVTLSCEQNLNHDAMYWYRQDPGQGLRLIYYSQIVNDFQKGDIAEGYSVSREKKESFPLTVTSAQKNPTAFYLCASSAGSNTEAFFGQGTRLTVV.

CDR3 residues: CASRRLAGNWGELFF. In nucleotides, the CDR3 is TGTGCCAGCAGACGACTAGCGGGAAATTGGGGAGAGCTGTTTTTT. This chain uses TRBV28 with TRBJ2-2, with 11 positions matching TRBD2. V shed 6 bases, J shed 11 bases, and the junction held 11 bases outside the gene matches. Germline V gives CDR1 MDHEN, CDR2 SYDVKM. This CDR3 has 15 residues.

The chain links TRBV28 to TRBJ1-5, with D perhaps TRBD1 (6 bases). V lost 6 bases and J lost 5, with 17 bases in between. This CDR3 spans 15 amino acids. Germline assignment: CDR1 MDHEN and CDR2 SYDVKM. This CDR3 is CASSVSFRGYQPQHF. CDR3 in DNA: TGTGCCAGCAGCGTTTCGTTCAGGGGCTATCAGCCCCAGCATTTT.

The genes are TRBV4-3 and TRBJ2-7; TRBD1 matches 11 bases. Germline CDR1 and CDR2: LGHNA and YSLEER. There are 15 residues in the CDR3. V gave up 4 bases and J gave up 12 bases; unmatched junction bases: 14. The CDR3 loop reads CASSPSGTGGTRRYF. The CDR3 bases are TGCGCCAGCAGCCCCTCCGGGACAGGGGGGACGAGACGGTACTTC.

The CDR3 protein is CASSRGQVSTQETQYF. The CDR3 nucleotides read TGTGCCAGCTCACGGGGACAGGTTTCTACCCAAGAGACCCAGTACTTC. The V and J genes are TRBV18 and TRBJ2-5; the match to TRBD1 covers 8 bases. This CDR3 region has 16 residues. Trimming at V came to 4 bases and at J to 1 base, leaving 8 bases not matched to a gene. Germline V gives CDR1 KGHSH, CDR2 LQKENI.

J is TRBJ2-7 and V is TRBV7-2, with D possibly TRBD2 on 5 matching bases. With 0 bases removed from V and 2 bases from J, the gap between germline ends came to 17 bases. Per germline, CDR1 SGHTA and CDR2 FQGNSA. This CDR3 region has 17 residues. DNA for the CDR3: TGTGCCAGCAGCTTAGCCCATCCGGGATTAGGTACCTACGAGCAGTACTTC. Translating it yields CASSLAHPGLGTYEQYF.

Written as DNA, the CDR3 is TGCGCCAGCAGTTTCGCCGCGGGTATCTCCTACAATGAGCAGTTCTTC. Residues: CASSFAAGISYNEQFF. This chain uses TRBV5-1 with TRBJ2-1, with D tentatively TRBD2 (5 bases). Germline-derived CDR1 and CDR2 are SGHRS and YFSETQ. V lost 5 bases and J 0 bases, leaving 15 bases between the germline ends. This CDR3 is built from 16 residues.

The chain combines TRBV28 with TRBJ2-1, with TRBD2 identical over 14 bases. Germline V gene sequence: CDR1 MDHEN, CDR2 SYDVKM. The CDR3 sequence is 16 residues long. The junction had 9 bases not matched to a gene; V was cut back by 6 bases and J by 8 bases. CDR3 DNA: TGTGCCAGCAGCCGGACGACTAGCGGGAGGGTTTATGAGCAGTTCTTC. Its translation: CASSRTTSGRVYEQFF.

CDR3: CATSRTGGNQPQHF. CDR3 DNA sequence: TGTGCCACCTCACGGACAGGAGGGAACCAGCCCCAGCATTTT. This chain joins TRBV15 and TRBJ1-5; TRBD1 aligns across 7 bases. The CDR3 covers 14 residues. The V and J ends lost 8 bases and 7 bases, in that order; junction bases with no gene match: 11. Germline V gene lookup returns CDR1 LNHNV and CDR2 YYDKDF (reference sequence).

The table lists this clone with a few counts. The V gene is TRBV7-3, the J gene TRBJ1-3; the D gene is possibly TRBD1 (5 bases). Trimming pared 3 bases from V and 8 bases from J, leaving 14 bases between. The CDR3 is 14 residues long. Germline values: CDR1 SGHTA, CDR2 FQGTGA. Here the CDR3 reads CASSFRSAGDTIYF. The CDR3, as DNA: TGTGCCAGCAGCTTCCGAAGCGCGGGGGACACCATATATTTT.

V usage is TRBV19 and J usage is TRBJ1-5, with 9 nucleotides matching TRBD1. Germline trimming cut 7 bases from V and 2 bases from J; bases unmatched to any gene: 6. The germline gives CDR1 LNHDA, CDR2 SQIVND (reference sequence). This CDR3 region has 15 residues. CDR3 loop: CASIPRTGGNQPQHF. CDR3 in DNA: TGTGCCAGTATACCACGGACAGGGGGCAATCAGCCCCAGCATTTT.

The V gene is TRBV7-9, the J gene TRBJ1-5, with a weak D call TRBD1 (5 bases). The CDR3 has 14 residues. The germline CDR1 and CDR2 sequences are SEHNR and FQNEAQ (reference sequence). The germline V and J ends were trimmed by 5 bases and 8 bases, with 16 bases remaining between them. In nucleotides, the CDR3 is TGTGCCAGCAGCGTAGGACAAGGGGAAGAGCCCCAGCATTTT. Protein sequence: CASSVGQGEEPQHF.

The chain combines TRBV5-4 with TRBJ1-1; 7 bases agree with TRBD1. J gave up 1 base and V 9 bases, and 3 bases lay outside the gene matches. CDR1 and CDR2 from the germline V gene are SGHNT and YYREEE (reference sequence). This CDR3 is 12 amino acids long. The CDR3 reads CAIYRGNTEAFF. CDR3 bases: TGTGCCATATACAGGGGGAACACTGAAGCTTTCTTT.

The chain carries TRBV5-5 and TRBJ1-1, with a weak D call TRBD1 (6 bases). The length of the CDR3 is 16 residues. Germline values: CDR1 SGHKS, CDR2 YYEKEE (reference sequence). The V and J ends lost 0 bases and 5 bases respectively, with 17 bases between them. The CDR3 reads CASSLGVGGVGTEAFF. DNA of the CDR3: TGTGCCAGCAGCTTGGGGGTTGGGGGCGTAGGGACTGAAGCTTTCTTT. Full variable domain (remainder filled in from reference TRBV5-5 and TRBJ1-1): DAGVTQSPTHLIKTRGQQVTLRCSPISGHKSVSWYQQVLGQGPQFIFQYYEKEERGRGNFPDRFSARQFPNYSSELNVNALLLGDSALYLCASSLGVGGVGTEAFFGQGTRLTVV.

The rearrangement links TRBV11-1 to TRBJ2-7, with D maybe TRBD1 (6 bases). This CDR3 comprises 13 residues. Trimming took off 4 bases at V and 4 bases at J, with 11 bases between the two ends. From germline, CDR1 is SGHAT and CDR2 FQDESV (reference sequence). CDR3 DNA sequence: TGTGCCAGCAGCTCCCTCCAGGGGTACGAGCAGTACTTC. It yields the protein CASSSLQGYEQYF.

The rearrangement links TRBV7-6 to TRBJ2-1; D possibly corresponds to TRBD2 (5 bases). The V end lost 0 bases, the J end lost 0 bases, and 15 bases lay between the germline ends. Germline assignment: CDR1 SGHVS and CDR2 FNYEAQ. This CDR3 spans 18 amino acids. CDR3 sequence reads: CASSLAQRLEFSYNEQFF. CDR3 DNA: TGTGCCAGCAGCTTAGCCCAGCGGCTAGAATTCTCCTACAATGAGCAGTTCTTC.